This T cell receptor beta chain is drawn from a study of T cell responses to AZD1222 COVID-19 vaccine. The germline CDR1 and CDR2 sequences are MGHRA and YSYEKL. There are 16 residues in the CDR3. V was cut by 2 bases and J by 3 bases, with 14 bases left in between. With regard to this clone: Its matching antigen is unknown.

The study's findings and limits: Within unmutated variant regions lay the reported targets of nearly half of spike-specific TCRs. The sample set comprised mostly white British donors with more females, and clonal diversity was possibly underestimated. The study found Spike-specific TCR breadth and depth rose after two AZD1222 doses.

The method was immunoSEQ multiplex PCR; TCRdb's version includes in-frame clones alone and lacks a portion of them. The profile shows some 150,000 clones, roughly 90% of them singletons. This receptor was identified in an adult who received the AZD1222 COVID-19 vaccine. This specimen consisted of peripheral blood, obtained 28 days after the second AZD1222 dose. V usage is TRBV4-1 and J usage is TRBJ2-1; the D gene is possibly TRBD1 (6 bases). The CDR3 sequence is CASSQITGSGYNEQFF. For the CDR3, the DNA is TGCGCCAGCAGCCAAATAACAGGGTCTGGCTACAATGAGCAGTTCTTC.